The clone carrying this T cell receptor beta chain showed up many times. The entry originates in a study of Graves' ophthalmopathy and Graves' hyperthyroidism. None of the included patients had other autoimmune diseases, uncontrolled infections, pregnancy or lactation, as these led to exclusion. The PBMCs had their origin in more than 9.5 ml of fresh peripheral blood. The study amplified TCR beta CDR3 regions using RNA transcripts. The authors performed first-round RT-PCR with HTBI primers and then a second-round multiplex PCR. Each CDR3 protein gets one entry after TCRdb re-called the multiplex PCR reads with MiXCR. Seen here are 400,000 to 450,000 distinct CDR3 sequences, roughly 20% observed once, and the top ten hold 2.5% to 3%. The sequenced sample consisted of peripheral blood. The receptor was derived from a woman younger than 35 with stable Graves' hyperthyroidism.

The CDR3 bases are TGTGCCTGGACCCCAGGGACTGGGCCCCAGCATTTT. It is translated as CAWTPGTGPQHF. The chain links TRBV30 to TRBJ1-5; possible D gene TRBD1, 5 bases. Germline V CDR1 and CDR2: GTSNPN, SVGIG (reference sequence). The CDR3 loop spans 12 amino acids. Trimming stripped 4 bases from V and 9 bases from J, with 13 bases between.